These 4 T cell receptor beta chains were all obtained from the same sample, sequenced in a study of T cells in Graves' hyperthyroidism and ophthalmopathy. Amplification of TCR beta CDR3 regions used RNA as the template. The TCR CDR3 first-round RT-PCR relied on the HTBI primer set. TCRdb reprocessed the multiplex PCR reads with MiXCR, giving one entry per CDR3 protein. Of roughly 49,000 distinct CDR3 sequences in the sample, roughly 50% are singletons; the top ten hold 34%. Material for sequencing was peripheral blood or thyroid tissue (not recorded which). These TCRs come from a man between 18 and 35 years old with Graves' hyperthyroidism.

CDR3 sequence: CSARWGRVYNSPLHF. The CDR3 DNA follows: TGCAGTGCTAGATGGGGCAGGGTTTATAATTCACCCCTCCACTTT. The chain joins TRBV20-1 to TRBJ1-6; the D gene is possibly TRBD1 (5 bases). The CDR3 contains 15 residues. Trimming pared 2 bases from V and 4 bases from J, leaving 12 bases between. The germline V gene encodes CDR1 DFQATT and CDR2 SNEGSKA (reference sequence).

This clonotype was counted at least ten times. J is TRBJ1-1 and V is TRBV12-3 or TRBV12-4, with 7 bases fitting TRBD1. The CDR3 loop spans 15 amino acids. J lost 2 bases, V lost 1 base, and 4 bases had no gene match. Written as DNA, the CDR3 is TGTGCCAGCAGTTTAGTCAGGACAGGCAACACTGAAGCTTTCTTT. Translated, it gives CASSLVRTGNTEAFF.

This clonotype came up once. The DNA for the CDR3 is TGTGCCAGCAGCGGACAGACCTACGAGCAGTACTTC. This gives the protein CASSGQTYEQYF. This chain connects TRBV9 to TRBJ2-7; weak D call: TRBD1 (5 bases). The CDR3 consists of 12 residues. Trimming cost V 3 bases and J 2 bases, with 6 bases left between them. Per germline, CDR1 SGDLS and CDR2 YYNGEE.

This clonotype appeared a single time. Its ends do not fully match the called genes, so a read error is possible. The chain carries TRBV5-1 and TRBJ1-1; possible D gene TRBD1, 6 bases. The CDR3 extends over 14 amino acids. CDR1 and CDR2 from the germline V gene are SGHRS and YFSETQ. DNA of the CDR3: TGCGCCAGCAGCACCGGGACACGGAACGCTGAAGCTTTCTTT. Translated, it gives CASSTGTRNAEAFF.